This T cell receptor (beta chain) was sequenced during a study of cytomegalovirus exposure and HLA in healthy donors. The CDR3 runs 15 residues. Germline CDR1 reads SGHNT; CDR2 reads YYREEE (reference sequence). Primers included in the PCR were 60 Vbeta and 13 Jbeta primers. Assay used: immunoSEQ multiplex PCR; TCRdb lists only in-frame clones, some missing. The sample contains nearly 200,000 clones, around 86% of which appear only once. Sample: PBMCs. The V call is TRBV5-4, the J call TRBJ2-5; TRBD1 agrees at 7 bases. The tail of the sequence fits TRBJ2-7 better, so the J call may be wrong. This TCR was sampled from a man aged 25 to 40 in good health and CMV-seronegative. CDR3 sequence: CASSSARDRFDEQYF. The CDR3, as DNA: TGTGCCAGCAGCAGTGCCCGGGACAGATTTGACGAGCAGTACTTC.